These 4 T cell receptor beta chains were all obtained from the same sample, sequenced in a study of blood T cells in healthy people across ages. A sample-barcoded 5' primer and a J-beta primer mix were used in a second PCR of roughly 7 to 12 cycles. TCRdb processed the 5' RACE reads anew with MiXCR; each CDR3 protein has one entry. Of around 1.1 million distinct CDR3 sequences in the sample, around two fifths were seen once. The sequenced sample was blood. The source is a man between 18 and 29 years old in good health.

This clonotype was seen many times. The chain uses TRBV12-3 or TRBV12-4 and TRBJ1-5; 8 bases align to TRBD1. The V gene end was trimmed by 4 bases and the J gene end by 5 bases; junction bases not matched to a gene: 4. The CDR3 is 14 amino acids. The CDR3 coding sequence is TGTGCCAGCAGTTCGGGACAGGCGTATCAGCCCCAGCATTTT. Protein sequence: CASSSGQAYQPQHF.

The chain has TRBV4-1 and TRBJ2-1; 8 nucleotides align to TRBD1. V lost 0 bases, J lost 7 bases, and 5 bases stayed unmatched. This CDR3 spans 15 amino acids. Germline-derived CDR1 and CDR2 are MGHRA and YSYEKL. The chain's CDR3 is CASSQEGYRGNEQFF. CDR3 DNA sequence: TGCGCCAGCAGCCAAGAAGGTTACAGGGGGAATGAGCAGTTCTTC.

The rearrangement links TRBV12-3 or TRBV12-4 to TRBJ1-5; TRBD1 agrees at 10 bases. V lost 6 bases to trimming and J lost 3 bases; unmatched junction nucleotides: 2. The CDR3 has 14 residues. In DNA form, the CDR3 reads TGTGCCAGCAGGGGACAGGGGAACAATCAGCCCCAGCATTTT. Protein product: CASRGQGNNQPQHF.

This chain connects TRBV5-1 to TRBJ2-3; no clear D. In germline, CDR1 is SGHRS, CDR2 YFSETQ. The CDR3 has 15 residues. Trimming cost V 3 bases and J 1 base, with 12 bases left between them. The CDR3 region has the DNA TGCGCCAGCAGCTCCGCTTCACGAGGCACAGATACGCAGTATTTT. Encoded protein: CASSSASRGTDTQYF.